This TCR beta chain emerged from a study of T cells in localized non-small cell lung cancer. Study-level findings and limits: Highest T cell clonality was seen in uninvolved adjacent lung, surpassing that measured in tumor.

Sequenced by immunoSEQ multiplex PCR; TCRdb stores in-frame clones only, minus some. The sample has some 6,000 clones, 40% to 50% seen once. Germline CDR1 LNHNV, CDR2 YYDKDF (reference sequence). Trimming removed 0 bases at V and 7 bases at J, with 12 bases between. This CDR3 has 15 residues. This clone rates as large. The antigen is unknown. Other DNA sequences in the sample encode the same CDR3. The sequence came from a woman aged 40 to 75 with stage II squamous cell lung carcinoma. This chain connects TRBV15 to TRBJ1-4; maybe TRBD1 (6 bases). The sequences come from lung tumor tissue, collected before any cancer treatment. The CDR3 bases are TGTGCCACCAGCAGAGAACAGGGCAATTCTGAAAAACTGTTTTTT. This sequence encodes CATSREQGNSEKLFF.